This T cell receptor (beta chain) is from a study of T cell responses to AZD1222 COVID-19 vaccine. Assay used: immunoSEQ multiplex PCR; TCRdb lists only in-frame clones, some missing. The table includes around 110,000 clones, about 90% detected once. Study outcomes and limitations: Repertoires in all cases were sampled only once the peak T cell response had passed. White British people made up most donors, females outnumbered males, and clonal diversity was possibly underestimated.

A remark on this clone: Its antigen is not identified.

The CDR3 length is 15 residues. The ends were cut back, 0 bases at V and 2 bases at J, with 10 bases in the middle. CDR1 SGHRS and CDR2 YFSETQ come from the germline V gene. Sequenced here: peripheral blood, sampled on day 0 of AZD1222 vaccination. The J gene is TRBJ2-3, the V gene TRBV5-1; maybe TRBD1 (5 bases). The source of this sequence is an adult in good health. CDR3 DNA: TGCGCCAGCAGCTTGGAGGGGCAGCCCACAGATACGCAGTATTTT. Translating gives CASSLEGQPTDTQYF.